This passage covers 25 T cell receptor beta chains from one sample sequenced in a study of T cell repertoires in cytomegalovirus infection. MiXCR was run by TCRdb on the reads, yielding one entry per CDR3 protein. The sample has around 540,000 distinct CDR3 sequences, 33% seen once. No antigen has been identified for these receptors. Material: cultured PBMCs, obtained from culture after CMV antigen stimulation. The origin of the receptors is a human donor in good health (CMV status not recorded). Some clones in this sample may be carry-over from other donors' samples.

V and J are TRBV28 and TRBJ2-1; maybe TRBD1 (5 bases). Trimming took 5 bases from V and 0 from J, leaving 8 bases between them. This CDR3 has 14 amino acids. CDR1 and CDR2 (germline): MDHEN, SYDVKM. In nucleotides, the CDR3 is TGTGCCAGCAGTGGGGCGGCCTCCTACAATGAGCAGTTCTTC. Translated: CASSGAASYNEQFF.

V is TRBV25-1 and J is TRBJ2-7; 9 bases fit TRBD2. The germline CDR1 and CDR2 sequences are MGHDK and SYGVNS. With 0 bases clipped from V and 7 bases from J, the junction kept 7 bases outside the gene matches. This CDR3 is 15 amino acids long. The CDR3 is CASSEYAGGPGEQYF. The CDR3 bases are TGTGCCAGCAGTGAATATGCGGGAGGGCCTGGGGAGCAGTACTTC.

The chain has TRBV11-2 and TRBJ2-1, with D unclear. Germline CDR1 reads SGHAT; CDR2 reads FQNNGV. This CDR3 is built from 14 residues. Deletions cut 1 base from V and 6 bases from J, with 10 bases between. This CDR3 reads CASSLVQISNEQFF. CDR3 DNA sequence: TGTGCCAGCAGCTTAGTGCAGATTAGCAATGAGCAGTTCTTC.

The chain couples TRBV14 to TRBJ2-2; a possible D gene is TRBD1 (6 bases). The V gene lost 6 bases and the J gene lost 9 bases, with 11 bases spanning the gap. The CDR3 sequence is 12 residues long. Germline lookup yields CDR1 SGHDN and CDR2 FVKESK. The CDR3 sequence is CASSTQGRELFF. The CDR3, as DNA: TGTGCCAGCAGTACACAGGGCCGGGAGCTGTTTTTT.

The chain recombines TRBV6-2 or TRBV6-3 with TRBJ2-5; possibly TRBD2 for D (6 bases). The V gene lost 8 bases and the J gene lost 5 bases, with 15 bases spanning the gap. The germline CDR1 and CDR2 sequences are MNHEY and SVGEGT. The CDR3 is made up of 13 amino acids. This CDR3 reads CASGGTLSETQYF. The CDR3 coding sequence is TGTGCCAGCGGAGGGACCCTTAGTGAGACCCAGTACTTC.

This clonotype was seen more than once but under ten times. The CDR3 loop is CASKRGGTYNEQFF. The CDR3 DNA reads as TGTGCCAGCAAGCGGGGGGGAACCTACAATGAGCAGTTCTTC. V usage is TRBV6-6 and J usage is TRBJ2-1; 10 positions match TRBD2. J gave up 2 bases and V 7 bases, and 2 bases lay outside the gene matches. This CDR3 comprises 14 residues. The germline CDR1 and CDR2 sequences are MNHNY and SVGAGI (reference sequence).

The sample holds a few counts of this clonotype. V and J are TRBV7-2 and TRBJ2-7; D gene ambiguous. Trimming left V 5 bases short and J 0 bases short, with 8 bases between. This CDR3 has 13 amino acids. The germline V gene has CDR1 SGHTA and CDR2 FQGNSA. The CDR3 here is CASSPYTSYEQYF. CDR3 DNA sequence: TGTGCCAGCAGCCCATACACCTCCTACGAGCAGTACTTC.

This rearrangement joins TRBV20-1 to TRBJ1-6; the D gene is possibly TRBD1 (5 bases). This CDR3 is built from 14 residues. Trimming shortened V by 6 bases and J by 3 bases, and 12 bases separated the two germline ends. Germline CDR1 is DFQATT and CDR2 is SNEGSKA (reference sequence). The CDR3 spells CSATPGRYNSPLHF. CDR3 coding DNA: TGCAGTGCGACCCCGGGACGCTATAATTCACCCCTCCACTTT.

This clonotype was detected once. The chain has TRBV20-1 and TRBJ1-4; D call uncertain. This CDR3 comprises 14 residues. Trimming took 6 bases from V and 1 from J, leaving 12 bases between them. The germline V gene encodes CDR1 DFQATT and CDR2 SNEGSKA (reference sequence). The DNA for the CDR3 is TGCAGTGCGCGGACTTACGGAACTAATGAAAAACTGTTTTTT. Its translation: CSARTYGTNEKLFF.

This clonotype was counted ten times or more. The V and J genes are TRBV11-3 and TRBJ1-1; unclear D gene. CDR1 is SGHNT, CDR2 YENEEA, per germline. V was cut by 0 bases and J by 1 base, with 6 bases left in between. This CDR3 is built from 14 residues. As DNA, the CDR3 is TGTGCCAGCAGCTTAGATACCTGGAACACTGAAGCTTTCTTT. Protein product: CASSLDTWNTEAFF.

The chain uses TRBV11-2 and TRBJ2-3; 7 bases align to TRBD2. The V and J ends lost 3 bases and 2 bases, in that order; junction bases with no gene match: 8. The length of the CDR3 is 16 residues. Germline V CDR1 and CDR2: SGHAT, FQNNGV. The CDR3 nucleotides are TGTGCCAGCAGCTTGGGGAACAGCGGGGACACAGATACGCAGTATTTT. This translates into CASSLGNSGDTDTQYF. Full variable domain (outside the CDR3, taken from reference TRBV11-2 and TRBJ2-3): EAGVAQSPRYKIIEKRQSVAFWCNPISGHATLYWYQQILGQGPKLLIQFQNNGVVDDSQLPKDRFSAERLKGVDSTLKIQPAKLEDSAVYLCASSLGNSGDTDTQYFGPGTRLTVL.

The chain is built from TRBV7-3 and TRBJ2-1; a possible D gene is TRBD2 (6 bases). CDR1 and CDR2 from the germline V gene are SGHTA and FQGTGA. The V end lost 1 base, the J end lost 5 bases, and 15 bases lay between the germline ends. This CDR3 is built from 16 residues. The CDR3: CASSLIGSGGDNEQFF. CDR3 DNA: TGTGCCAGCAGCTTAATAGGTAGCGGCGGCGACAATGAGCAGTTCTTC.

This clonotype appeared a single time. This chain joins TRBV28 and TRBJ1-5; 8 bases are shared with TRBD1. Germline CDR1 is MDHEN and CDR2 is SYDVKM. This CDR3 spans 15 amino acids. V lost 8 bases to trimming and J lost 5 bases; unmatched junction nucleotides: 11. In DNA form, the CDR3 reads TGTGCCAGCTGTACGAACGGACAGGGTGATCAGCCCCAGCATTTT. This encodes CASCTNGQGDQPQHF. Full variable domain (rest looked up from reference TRBV28 and TRBJ1-5): DVKVTQSSRYLVKRTGEKVFLECVQDMDHENMFWYRQDPGLGLRLIYFSYDVKMKEKGDIPEGYSVSREKKERFSLILESASTNQTSMYLCASCTNGQGDQPQHFGDGTRLSIL.

This clonotype occurred many times. The V call is TRBV7-8, the J call TRBJ2-2, with D perhaps TRBD1 or TRBD2 (6 bases each). The CDR3 covers 16 residues. Between the trimmed V and J ends, which lost 5 bases and 1 base, there was a span of 14 bases. Looked up from germline, CDR1 is SGHVS and CDR2 is FQNEAQ. CDR3 in DNA: TGTGCCAGCAGCAGCCCCAGGGGACTGAACACCGGGGAGCTGTTTTTT. Translation: CASSSPRGLNTGELFF. Full variable domain (missing parts from reference TRBV7-8 and TRBJ2-2): GAGVSQSPRYKVAKRGQDVALRCDPISGHVSLFWYQQALGQGPEFLTYFQNEAQLDKSGLPSDRFFAERPEGSVSTLKIQRTQQEDSAVYLCASSSPRGLNTGELFFGEGSRLTVL.

Comments on this clonotype: One junction end does not reproduce the germline sequence, and a read error may be involved. The chain joins TRBV5-6 to TRBJ1-5; tentatively, D is TRBD1 (6 bases). CDR3 length: 16 residues. Germline-derived CDR1 and CDR2 are SGHDT and YYEEEE. CDR3 region: CDSRYLGGTSNQPQHF. CDR3 DNA: TGTGACAGCCGCTATCTAGGCGGGACAAGTAATCAGCCCCAGCATTTT.

V is TRBV7-2 and J is TRBJ2-2; 8 nucleotides align to TRBD2. CDR3 length: 18 amino acids. Germline CDR1 is SGHTA and CDR2 is FQGNSA. The V gene end was trimmed by 5 bases and the J gene end by 4 bases; junction bases not matched to a gene: 15. The CDR3 loop is CASSPSGGAGDSTGELFF. The CDR3 nucleotides read TGTGCCAGCAGCCCCTCGGGGGGGGCGGGAGATAGCACCGGGGAGCTGTTTTTT. The full variable domain, rest sourced from reference TRBV7-2 and TRBJ2-2, is GAGVSQSPSNKVTEKGKDVELRCDPISGHTALYWYRQSLGQGLEFLIYFQGNSAPDKSGLPSDRFSAERTGGSVSTLTIQRTQQEDSAVYLCASSPSGGAGDSTGELFFGEGSRLTVL.

The V gene is TRBV6-6, the J gene TRBJ2-5, with D tentatively TRBD1 (6 bases). The germline V and J ends were trimmed by 7 bases and 4 bases, with 13 bases remaining between them. Germline assignment: CDR1 MNHNY and CDR2 SVGAGI (reference sequence). The CDR3 runs to 13 residues. CDR3 residues: CASKRGFRETQYF. CDR3 in DNA: TGTGCCAGCAAAAGGGGGTTTCGAGAGACCCAGTACTTC.

At least ten counts were recorded for this clonotype. This sequence joins TRBV7-6 and TRBJ2-7, with D hard to call. With 1 base removed from V and 2 bases from J, the gap between germline ends came to 12 bases. Germline CDR1 is SGHVS and CDR2 is FNYEAQ. The CDR3 is made up of 15 amino acids. CDR3 loop: CASSLDGSQPYEQYF. The CDR3 DNA reads as TGTGCCAGCAGCTTAGACGGATCCCAGCCCTACGAGCAGTACTTC.

The chain recombines TRBV11-3 with TRBJ2-3, with a weak D call TRBD1 (5 bases). Trimming left V 6 bases short and J 4 bases short, with 11 bases between. From germline, CDR1 is SGHNT and CDR2 YENEEA. This CDR3 is built from 13 residues. The CDR3 sequence: CASRNQGPDTQYF. CDR3 coding DNA: TGTGCCAGCAGAAATCAGGGTCCAGATACGCAGTATTTT.

The gene calls are TRBV5-4 and TRBJ2-3; no clear D. Germline V gives CDR1 SGHNT, CDR2 YYREEE (reference sequence). V was cut by 0 bases and J by 5 bases, with 7 bases left in between. The CDR3 contains 13 residues. CDR3 loop: CASSLVRQDTQYF. The CDR3 DNA sequence: TGTGCCAGCAGCTTGGTCAGGCAAGATACGCAGTATTTT.

The chain joins TRBV7-2 to TRBJ1-3, with D tentatively TRBD1 (5 bases). CDR1 and CDR2 (germline): SGHTA, FQGNSA. Trimming pared 5 bases from V and 2 bases from J, leaving 19 bases between. The CDR3 has 17 residues. The DNA for the CDR3 is TGTGCCAGCAGCCTCGGGGGACCCCAGATAACTGGAAACACCATATATTTT. Translated: CASSLGGPQITGNTIYF.

This clonotype was detected only a few times. The chain has TRBV20-1 and TRBJ2-1, with 7 bases that match TRBD1. The junction had 13 bases not matched to a gene; V was cut back by 7 bases and J by 10 bases. The CDR3 extends over 13 amino acids. Germline assignment: CDR1 DFQATT and CDR2 SNEGSKA (reference sequence). The CDR3 here is CSVQRGPRREQFF. CDR3 nucleotides: TGCAGTGTTCAGAGGGGGCCTCGCAGGGAGCAGTTCTTC.

The chain is built from TRBV13 and TRBJ2-7; perhaps TRBD2 as D (5 bases). Looked up from germline, CDR1 is PRHDT and CDR2 is FYEKMQ (reference sequence). Deletions cut 5 bases from V and 6 bases from J, with 11 bases between. The CDR3 has 12 residues. The CDR3 loop reads CASSLRDGEQYV. CDR3 DNA: TGTGCCAGCAGCCTCCGGGATGGCGAGCAGTACGTC.

This clonotype was detected only a few times. The chain links TRBV12-3 or TRBV12-4 to TRBJ2-5; D gene unclear. Trimming left V 4 bases short and J 0 bases short, with 18 bases between. The CDR3 runs 17 residues. The CDR3 nucleotides are TGTGCCAGCAGTTCGGAGAGAGAGGCTTGGTACCAAGAGACCCAGTACTTC. This encodes CASSSEREAWYQETQYF.

Ten or more counts support this clonotype. The chain links TRBV7-2 to TRBJ1-2; TRBD1 might be the D (5 bases). The CDR3 loop spans 14 amino acids. The germline CDR1 and CDR2 sequences are SGHTA and FQGNSA. V lost 3 bases and J lost 8, with 16 bases in between. The CDR3 reads CASSFPETGRGYTF. As DNA, the CDR3 is TGTGCCAGCAGCTTCCCGGAAACAGGCAGGGGCTACACCTTC.